A selection of T cell receptor beta chains follows, all from one sample in a study of CD8 T cells in ankylosing spondylitis. TCRdb used MiXCR to reprocess the 5' RACE reads, holding one entry per CDR3 protein. The data show around 450,000 distinct CDR3 sequences, with roughly 26% seen just once and 0.85% to 1% held by the top ten. Sequencing was carried out using blood, either unsorted or a sorted T cell fraction (not recorded which). These receptors were collected from a male donor with ankylosing spondylitis. Each CDR3 is given with its conserved first and last residue. A D gene is named only where the DNA matches it firmly. Rows give clone size only sometimes, using once, few, many, or a class for an expanded clone.

d_gene | abundance | j_gene | v_gene | CDR3nt | CDR3aa
TRBD1 | - | TRBJ1-5 | TRBV12-3/TRBV12-4 | TGTGCCAGCAGCCGACAGGGGGCTAGCAATCAGCCCCAGCATTTT | CASSRQGASNQPQHF
TRBD2 | few | TRBJ2-3 | TRBV7-9 | TGTGCCAGCAGCTTATCCCTACTAGCGGGAACGCAGTATTTT | CASSLSLLAGTQYF
TRBD2 | - | TRBJ2-7 | TRBV7-2 | TGTGCCAGCAGCTTGGTAGCGGGAGGGACGGAGCAGTACTTC | CASSLVAGGTEQYF
- | - | TRBJ1-1 | TRBV11-2 | TGTGCCAGCAGCTTAGATTACAGTGGAGGCACTGAAGCTTTCTTT | CASSLDYSGGTEAFF
- | - | TRBJ2-7 | TRBV3-1 | TGTGCCAGCAGCGCCCGACTAGGGGTCTACGAGCAGTACTTC | CASSARLGVYEQYF
TRBD2 | - | TRBJ2-1 | TRBV27 | TGTGCCAGCACCATAGCGGGATTCCTCTACAATGAGCAGTTCTTC | CASTIAGFLYNEQFF
- | - | TRBJ1-5 | TRBV24-1 | TGTGCCACCAGTGATCCAGGAAATCAGCCCCAGCATTTT | CATSDPGNQPQHF
- | few | TRBJ2-1 | TRBV18 | TGTGCCAGCTCGGAGCCAGGGTCCTCCTACAATGAGCAGTTCTTC | CASSEPGSSYNEQFF
TRBD1 | - | TRBJ2-2 | TRBV6-2/TRBV6-3 | TGTGCCAGCAGGACAGGGGGAAAAAAGAACTCCGGGGAGCTGTTTTTT | CASRTGGKKNSGELFF
TRBD1 | - | TRBJ2-7 | TRBV18 | TGTGCCAGCTCACCAACAGGGGGCAGCGTTAACGAGCAGTACTTC | CASSPTGGSVNEQYF
TRBD1 | many | TRBJ1-4 | TRBV20-1 | TGCAGTGCTAGAGGGACAGGGGCTAATGAAAAACTGTTTTTT | CSARGTGANEKLFF
TRBD1 | few | TRBJ1-1 | TRBV3-1 | TGTGCCAGCAGCCAAAGCCGGGACAGGCCTAATTTCTTT | CASSQSRDRPNFF
TRBD2 | few | TRBJ2-1 | TRBV5-1 | TGCGCCAGCATTCGGACTAGCGGGAGTTATGAGCAGTTCTTC | CASIRTSGSYEQFF
- | - | TRBJ1-1 | TRBV11-2 | TGTGCCAGCAGAACGATGAACACTGAAGCTTTCTTT | CASRTMNTEAFF
TRBD2 | few | TRBJ2-3 | TRBV7-9 | TGTGCCAGCAGCCGCCCGGGACTAGCGGGAACAGATACGCAGTATTTT | CASSRPGLAGTDTQYF
- | - | TRBJ1-2 | TRBV3-1 | TGTGCCAGCAGCCAACGAGGATCTGGCTACACCTTC | CASSQRGSGYTF
- | few | TRBJ1-1 | TRBV12-3/TRBV12-4 | TGTGCCAGCAGTTTAGGAGGTAGCAACACTGAAGCTTTCTTT | CASSLGGSNTEAFF
TRBD2 | - | TRBJ2-3 | TRBV3-1 | TGTGCCAGCAGCCAAGTAACTAGCGGGGTCACGCAGTATTTT | CASSQVTSGVTQYF
- | - | TRBJ2-3 | TRBV5-1 | TGCGCCAGCAGCTTCACGAGTAGCACAGATACGCAGTATTTT | CASSFTSSTDTQYF
- | - | TRBJ1-2 | TRBV5-1 | TGCGCCAGCAGCTTGGGTGAGGTCAAACGGGTCGAATCCTTC | CASSLGEVKRVESF
- | few | TRBJ1-1 | TRBV11-2 | TGTGCCAGCAGCTTAGATCGGACAGCTGAAGCTTTCTTT | CASSLDRTAEAFF
- | - | TRBJ2-3 | TRBV5-5 | TGTGCCAGCAGCTTACAGATGGGATACACAGATACGCAGTATTTT | CASSLQMGYTDTQYF
- | - | TRBJ2-5 | TRBV12-3/TRBV12-4 | TGTGCCAGCAGTTTAGCGGGGAGGTACCAAGAGACCCAGTACTTC | CASSLAGRYQETQYF
TRBD1 | few | TRBJ1-2 | TRBV4-1 | TGCGCCAGCAGCCAAGAACGTGGACAGGACTATGGCTACACCTTC | CASSQERGQDYGYTF
TRBD1 | many | TRBJ2-1 | TRBV5-1 | TGCGCCAGCAGCCCGTCACCCGGGACAGGGGGCTTCTTC | CASSPSPGTGGFF
TRBD2 | - | TRBJ2-1 | TRBV27 | TGTGCCAGCCGCCCCTCCCTAGCGGGAGCCAATGAGCAGTTCTTC | CASRPSLAGANEQFF
TRBD2 | - | TRBJ2-3 | TRBV7-9 | TGTGCCAGCAGCATCTCTAGCGGGGGGGGCACAGATACGCAGTATTTT | CASSISSGGGTDTQYF